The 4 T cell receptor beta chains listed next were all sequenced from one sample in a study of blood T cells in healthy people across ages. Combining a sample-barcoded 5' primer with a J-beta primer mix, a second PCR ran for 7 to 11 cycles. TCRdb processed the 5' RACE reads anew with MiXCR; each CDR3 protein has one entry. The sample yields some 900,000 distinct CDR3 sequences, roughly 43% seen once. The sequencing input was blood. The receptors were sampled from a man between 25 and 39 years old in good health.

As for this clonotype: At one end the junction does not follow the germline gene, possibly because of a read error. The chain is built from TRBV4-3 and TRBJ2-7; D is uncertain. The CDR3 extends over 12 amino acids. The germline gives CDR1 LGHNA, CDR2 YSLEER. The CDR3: CVSSPDLYEQYF. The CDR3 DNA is TGCGTCAGCAGCCCGGACCTGTACGAGCAGTACTTC.

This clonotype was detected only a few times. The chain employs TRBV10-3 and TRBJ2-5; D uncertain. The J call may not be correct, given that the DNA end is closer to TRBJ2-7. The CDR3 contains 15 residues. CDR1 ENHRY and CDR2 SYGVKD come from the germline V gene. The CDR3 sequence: CAISENLVRAHEQYF. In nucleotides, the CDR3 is TGTGCCATCAGTGAGAATTTAGTCCGAGCTCACGAGCAGTACTTC.

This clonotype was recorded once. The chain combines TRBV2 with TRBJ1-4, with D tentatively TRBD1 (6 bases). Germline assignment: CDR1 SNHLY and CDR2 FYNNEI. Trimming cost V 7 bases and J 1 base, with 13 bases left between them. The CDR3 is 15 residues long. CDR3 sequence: CASNSQGLTNEKLFF. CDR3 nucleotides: TGTGCCAGCAACTCGCAGGGGTTAACTAATGAAAAACTGTTTTTT.

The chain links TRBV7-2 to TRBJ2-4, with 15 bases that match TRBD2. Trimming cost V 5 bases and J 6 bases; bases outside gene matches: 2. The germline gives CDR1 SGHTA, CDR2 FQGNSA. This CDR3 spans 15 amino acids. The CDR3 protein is CASSPGLAGGNIQYF. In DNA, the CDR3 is TGTGCCAGCAGCCCGGGACTAGCGGGGGGAAACATTCAGTACTTC.